Each of the 21 T cell receptor beta chains below was sequenced from the same sample in a study of blood T cell repertoires in COVID-19. Only in-frame clones appear in the TCRdb table, and some are missing; sequencing was by immunoSEQ multiplex PCR. The data hold fewer than 90,000 clones, with over 60% observed a single time. The sequenced material came from peripheral blood. The source is a human donor in a cohort sampled during active COVID-19.

As DNA, the CDR3 is TGTGCCAGTATTGACAGTTGGGGCGAGCAGTACTTC. Translated: CASIDSWGEQYF. The rearrangement links TRBV19 to TRBJ2-7, with a weak D call TRBD1 (5 bases). Germline assignment: CDR1 LNHDA and CDR2 SQIVND (reference sequence). CDR3 length: 12 residues. The germline V and J ends were trimmed by 7 bases and 6 bases, with 13 bases remaining between them.

This clone was recorded a few times. The CDR3 region is CASSYVTVNSPLHF. The DNA of the CDR3 is TGTGCCAGCAGTTACGTGACAGTTAATTCACCCCTCCACTTT. This chain joins TRBV6-5 and TRBJ1-6, with D maybe TRBD1 (5 bases). The germline gives CDR1 MNHEY, CDR2 SVGAGI. The CDR3 sequence is 14 residues long. V shed 2 bases and J shed 6 bases, with 8 bases lying between them.

This chain connects TRBV18 to TRBJ2-3, with 8 positions matching TRBD2. CDR3 length equals 16 residues. CDR1 and CDR2 (germline): KGHSH, LQKENI. Trimming cost V 2 bases and J 0 bases; bases outside gene matches: 4. The CDR3 spells CASSPRASGSTDTQYF. The CDR3 bases are TGTGCCAGCTCACCAAGGGCTAGCGGGAGCACAGATACGCAGTATTTT.

The V gene is TRBV5-8, the J gene TRBJ1-1, with 9 bases matching TRBD1. Germline lookup yields CDR1 SGHTS and CDR2 YDEGEE. V was pared by 0 bases and J by 4 bases, with 13 bases of the junction left unmatched. The CDR3 spans 18 residues. CDR3 DNA sequence: TGTGCCAGCAGCTTGGAGCTGTGGACAGGGGTAATATCCACTGAAGCTTTCTTT. It is translated as CASSLELWTGVISTEAFF.

This clone was picked up a small number of times. The chain employs TRBV4-2 and TRBJ1-5; no definite D call. V shed 4 bases and J shed 0 bases, with 16 bases lying between them. This CDR3 has 17 amino acids. Germline V gives CDR1 LGHNA, CDR2 YNFKEQ. Here the CDR3 DNA reads TGTGCCAGCAGCCCCCAGGTAGGAGGGTATAGCAATCAGCCCCAGCATTTT. It translates to CASSPQVGGYSNQPQHF.

This clone was seen a few times. The V gene is TRBV6-5, the J gene TRBJ1-5; D may be TRBD1 (6 bases). The CDR3 is 14 residues long. The V gene's germline CDR1 is MNHEY and CDR2 SVGAGI. Trimming took off 0 bases at V and 6 bases at J, with 9 bases between the two ends. CDR3 DNA: TGTGCCAGCAGTTACTCTACAGGGCTTCAGCCCCAGCATTTT. It encodes CASSYSTGLQPQHF.

This sequence joins TRBV29-1 and TRBJ1-4, with TRBD1 as a possible D gene (5 bases). Per germline, CDR1 SQVTM and CDR2 ANQGSEA. The CDR3 contains 13 residues. Trimming removed 6 bases from V and 7 bases from J, with 15 bases in between. The DNA of the CDR3 is TGCAGCGTAACGTGGACCGGGGGTGAAAAACTGTTTTTT. Translating it yields CSVTWTGGEKLFF. The complete variable domain, with remaining parts taken from reference TRBV29-1 and TRBJ1-4, reads SAVISQKPSRDICQRGTSLTIQCQVDSQVTMMFWYRQQPGQSLTLIATANQGSEATYESGFVIDKFPISRPNLTFSTLTVSNMSPEDSSIYLCSVTWTGGEKLFFGSGTQLSVL.

The chain carries TRBV27 and TRBJ2-3; D gene unclear. There are 14 residues in the CDR3. The germline CDR1 and CDR2 sequences are MNHEY and SMNVEV (reference sequence). Trimming removed 3 bases from V and 4 bases from J, with 11 bases in between. Here the CDR3 reads CASSFVGEADTQYF. The CDR3 DNA sequence: TGTGCCAGCAGTTTCGTCGGCGAGGCAGATACGCAGTATTTT.

The rearrangement uses TRBV7-9 and TRBJ2-7, with D possibly being TRBD1 (6 bases). The CDR3 has 14 residues. V shed 4 bases and J shed 2 bases, with 12 bases lying between them. Germline CDR1 is SEHNR and CDR2 is FQNEAQ (reference sequence). The CDR3 nucleotides are TGTGCCAGCAGCTCCCTTGGGGGCGCCTACGAGCAGTACTTC. Its translation is CASSSLGGAYEQYF.

The rearrangement links TRBV6-5 to TRBJ2-2; 8 bases agree with TRBD1. This CDR3 spans 15 amino acids. Germline assignment: CDR1 MNHEY and CDR2 SVGAGI. After removal of 6 bases from V and 5 bases from J, the junction contained 8 bases not matched to a gene. The CDR3 nucleotides are TGTGCCAGCAGCATCTCACAGGGGGTGACCGGGGAGCTGTTTTTT. Protein sequence: CASSISQGVTGELFF.

This chain joins TRBV9 and TRBJ1-1; possible D gene TRBD1, 6 bases. Germline values: CDR1 SGDLS, CDR2 YYNGEE. V lost 4 bases, J lost 6 bases, and 16 bases lay in between. The CDR3 totals 14 residues. In nucleotides, the CDR3 is TGTGCCAGCAGCCCTAGGGGGGGATTGGCTGAAGCTTTCTTT. It codes for CASSPRGGLAEAFF.

This chain's CDR3 is CASSQDRGPLSTQYF. The CDR3 DNA reads TGTGCCAGCAGCCAAGACAGGGGCCCTTTAAGTACCCAGTACTTC. The chain is built from TRBV19 and TRBJ2-5; 8 bases align to TRBD1. The CDR3 length is 15 residues. The trim removed 9 bases at V and 8 bases at J, leaving 17 bases unmatched. Germline assignment: CDR1 LNHDA and CDR2 SQIVND (reference sequence).

The count of this clone is one. This sequence joins TRBV3-1 (or the pseudogene TRBV3-2) and TRBJ2-7; a possible D gene is TRBD1 (7 bases). V was clipped by 0 bases and J by 6 bases, with 12 bases between them. CDR3 size: 14 residues. CDR1 is LGHDT, CDR2 YNNKEL, per germline (reference sequence). CDR3 amino acids: CASSQERRGREQYF. CDR3 DNA sequence: TGTGCCAGCAGCCAAGAACGGAGGGGGCGCGAGCAGTACTTC.

The gene calls are TRBV2 and TRBJ2-3; tentative D call: TRBD1 (6 bases). Trimming removed 5 bases at V and 8 bases at J, with 20 bases between. The CDR3 is made up of 15 amino acids. Germline V gene data show CDR1 as SNHLY and CDR2 as FYNNEI. The DNA of the CDR3 is TGTGCCAGCAGTTCCGACAGGTCCCCAGGCGGTACGCAGTATTTT. This gives the protein CASSSDRSPGGTQYF.

The chain combines TRBV10-3 with TRBJ2-1, with 9 bases identical to TRBD2. The trim removed 7 bases at V and 6 bases at J, leaving 10 bases unmatched. From germline, CDR1 is ENHRY and CDR2 SYGVKD. This CDR3 contains 15 residues. CDR3: CAIIDETSGFNEQFF. CDR3 sequence (DNA): TGTGCCATCATTGATGAGACTAGCGGTTTCAATGAGCAGTTCTTC.

The chain links TRBV5-4 to TRBJ2-7; 8 bases agree with TRBD1. J lost 4 bases, V lost 0 bases, and 12 bases had no gene match. CDR3 length: 17 amino acids. Looked up from germline, CDR1 is SGHNT and CDR2 is YYREEE (reference sequence). The CDR3 nucleotides read TGTGCCAGCAGCTTGGTAACTTCGGGACAGGAGACATACGAGCAGTACTTC. It specifies CASSLVTSGQETYEQYF. Together with reference TRBV5-4 and TRBJ2-7, the CDR3 gives the full variable domain: ETGVTQSPTHLIKTRGQQVTLRCSSQSGHNTVSWYQQALGQGPQFIFQYYREEENGRGNFPPRFSGLQFPNYSSELNVNALELDDSALYLCASSLVTSGQETYEQYFGPGTRLTVT.

CDR3 nucleotides: TGTGCCAGCAGCCCCGACGAGGAGCAGTATTTT. This gives the protein CASSPDEEQYF. The chain combines TRBV7-2 with TRBJ2-3; D is ambiguous. The germline CDR1 and CDR2 sequences are SGHTA and FQGNSA. The length of the CDR3 is 11 residues. The V gene lost 5 bases and the J gene lost 11 bases, with 11 bases spanning the gap.

The chain uses TRBV7-2 and TRBJ2-5, with 10 bases lining up with TRBD1. The CDR3 loop spans 14 amino acids. Per germline, CDR1 SGHTA and CDR2 FQGNSA. J lost 4 bases, V lost 5 bases, and 4 bases had no gene match. CDR3 region: CASSRDRGGETQYF. In DNA, the CDR3 is TGTGCCAGCAGCCGGGACAGGGGCGGAGAGACCCAGTACTTC.

This rearrangement joins TRBV7-2 to TRBJ2-5, with 8 bases identical to TRBD2. The CDR3 length is 15 residues. Germline values: CDR1 SGHTA, CDR2 FQGNSA. V was clipped by 4 bases and J by 4 bases; unmatched bases: 8. The CDR3 coding sequence is TGTGCCAGCAGCTCCCGTAGCGGGAAGGCAGAGACCCAGTACTTC. This sequence encodes CASSSRSGKAETQYF.

This chain links TRBV12-3 or TRBV12-4 with TRBJ1-1; D might be TRBD1 (5 bases). The germline V and J ends were trimmed by 6 bases and 7 bases, with 9 bases remaining between them. There are 11 residues in the CDR3. CDR3 sequence (DNA): TGTGCCAGCAGGGGACTTAATGAAGCTTTCTTT. Its protein is CASRGLNEAFF.

V is TRBV21-1 and J is TRBJ2-7; the table's D call TRBD2 went unverified against the DNA. TRBV21-1 is deemed a pseudogene. The CDR3 is 15 residues long. The CDR3 region is CASSKDGGLDREQYF. In nucleotides, the CDR3 is TGTGCCAGCAGCAAGGATGGAGGTTTAGACCGGGAGCAGTACTTC.